A selection of T cell receptor beta chains follows, all from one sample in a study of T cells after yellow fever vaccination. TCRdb fed the 5' RACE reads into MiXCR, producing one record per CDR3 protein. Of a few hundred thousand distinct CDR3 sequences in the sample, approximately 10% were seen once. The sample in question was CD4+ T cells sorted from PBMCs, obtained 5 days after the yellow fever booster vaccination. These receptors were obtained from a man between 18 and 29 years old who received the YFV17D yellow fever vaccine. CDR3s include the opening cysteine and the closing phenylalanine or tryptophan. D genes are given only for firm matches. Only part of the rows carry a size: once, few, many, or a class if the clone is expanded.

d_call clone_size j_call v_call cdr3_aa cdr3_nt
TRBD1 NA TRBJ2-2 TRBV6-2/TRBV6-3 CASRDDREELFF TGTGCCAGCAGGGACGACAGGGAGGAGCTGTTTTTT
NA NA TRBJ1-2 TRBV5-1 CASTLRQDDGGGYTF TGCGCCAGCACCCTGCGCCAGGACGATGGTGGTGGCTACACCTTC
TRBD2 NA TRBJ2-1 TRBV29-1 CSVEGLAGTEQFF TGCAGCGTTGAAGGACTAGCGGGGACTGAGCAGTTCTTC
NA many TRBJ1-2 TRBV5-1 CASSHETQTGTGALYGYTF TGCGCCAGCAGCCACGAAACCCAAACAGGGACTGGTGCACTCTATGGCTACACCTTC
NA NA TRBJ2-5 TRBV7-2 CASRSQGYQETQYF TGTGCCAGCAGATCCCAGGGTTACCAAGAGACCCAGTACTTC
NA many TRBJ2-5 TRBV2 CASRETEYQETQYF TGTGCCAGCAGGGAGACAGAGTACCAAGAGACCCAGTACTTC
NA NA TRBJ1-6 TRBV20-1 CSVDGGFVGSPLHF TGCAGTGTGGATGGGGGGTTTGTTGGTTCACCCCTCCACTTT
TRBD2 few TRBJ2-1 TRBV7-9 CASSFHSGGVHGEQFF TGTGCCAGCAGCTTCCATAGCGGGGGAGTACACGGTGAGCAGTTCTTC
NA NA TRBJ2-7 TRBV7-2 CASSFRGGTYEQYF TGTGCCAGCAGCTTTCGAGGGGGTACCTACGAGCAGTACTTC
TRBD1 NA TRBJ1-2 TRBV6-2/TRBV6-3 CASRRQGARYGYTF TGTGCCAGCAGAAGACAGGGGGCGCGCTATGGCTACACCTTC
TRBD2 NA TRBJ2-3 TRBV9 CASSVKGLAGAAIPDTQYF TGTGCCAGCAGCGTAAAGGGACTAGCGGGGGCCGCAATCCCGGATACGCAGTATTTT
NA few TRBJ1-2 TRBV5-1 CASSLKTNYGYTF TGCGCCAGCAGCTTGAAGACAAACTATGGCTACACCTTC
NA many TRBJ2-5 TRBV7-2 CASSFRQGLTQETQYF TGTGCCAGCAGCTTCAGGCAGGGGCTCACCCAAGAGACCCAGTACTTC
NA few TRBJ1-2 TRBV6-6 CASTRARGAANYGYTF TGTGCCAGCACCAGAGCCCGGGGGGCTGCCAACTATGGCTACACCTTC
NA many TRBJ2-6 TRBV5-6 CASSPTGGANVLTF TGTGCCAGCAGCCCGACCGGGGGGGCCAACGTCCTGACTTTC
NA NA TRBJ2-7 TRBV7-8 CASSRGPSAYEQYF TGTGCCAGCAGCCGCGGGCCCAGTGCCTACGAGCAGTACTTC
NA NA TRBJ1-4 TRBV7-9 CASSLIGGGTEKLFF TGTGCCAGCAGCTTAATCGGGGGCGGAACTGAAAAACTGTTTTTT
TRBD1 few TRBJ2-2 TRBV5-1 CASSLQAGGINGELFF TGCGCCAGCAGCTTGCAAGCAGGGGGCATAAACGGGGAGCTGTTTTTT
NA many TRBJ2-5 TRBV20-1 CSARLQGSETQYF TGCAGTGCTAGGCTACAGGGAAGTGAGACCCAGTACTTC
NA NA TRBJ2-3 TRBV20-1 CSASKAVDTQYF TGCAGTGCTAGTAAGGCGGTAGATACGCAGTATTTT
TRBD1 few TRBJ2-6 TRBV18 CASSDRVLSSGANVLTF TGTGCCAGCTCCGACAGGGTATTAAGCTCTGGGGCCAACGTCCTGACTTTC
NA NA TRBJ2-1 TRBV20-1 CSARDSVLGGRGEQFF TGCAGTGCTAGAGATAGTGTACTAGGGGGTCGCGGTGAGCAGTTCTTC
NA NA TRBJ2-3 TRBV2 CASVLGPDTQYF TGTGCCAGCGTTCTGGGGCCAGATACGCAGTATTTT
NA few TRBJ2-3 TRBV10-3 CAISPVPPDTQYF TGTGCCATCAGCCCCGTCCCCCCAGATACGCAGTATTTT
NA few TRBJ2-3 TRBV4-2 CASSQSKAASTDTQYF TGTGCCAGCAGCCAATCCAAAGCGGCCAGCACAGATACGCAGTATTTT
NA many TRBJ2-5 TRBV15 CATSPGRQGGMETQYF TGTGCCACCAGCCCCGGGCGACAGGGCGGGATGGAGACCCAGTACTTC
NA NA TRBJ2-2 TRBV5-1 CASSLVPGVGTGELFF TGCGCCAGCAGCTTGGTACCGGGGGTCGGCACCGGGGAGCTGTTTTTT
TRBD2 NA TRBJ2-3 TRBV20-1 CSAALLAGTDTQYF TGCAGTGCTGCCCTTCTAGCGGGCACAGATACGCAGTATTTT
NA NA TRBJ2-5 TRBV5-1 CASSGDSQETQYF TGCGCCAGCAGCGGAGACAGCCAAGAGACCCAGTACTTC
NA many TRBJ2-3 TRBV7-2 CASSNGATDTQYF TGTGCCAGCAGCAACGGCGCCACAGATACGCAGTATTTT
TRBD1 few TRBJ1-2 TRBV2 CASRGQGDAGGYTF TGTGCCAGCAGGGGACAGGGTGATGCGGGAGGCTACACCTTC
NA many TRBJ2-1 TRBV7-2 CASSLVRGYEQFF TGTGCCAGCAGCTTAGTCAGGGGCTATGAGCAGTTCTTC
NA NA TRBJ1-1 TRBV6-4 CASGVRLGGFVAAFF TGTGCCTCTGGGGTACGTTTAGGGGGTTTCGTGGCCGCTTTCTTT